This T cell receptor beta chain emerged from a study of blood T cell repertoires in COVID-19. Study as a whole: Sample material is recorded as cDNA or gDNA derived from T cells, B-cell-depleted T cells, or PBMCs.

Followed longitudinally, the Seattle patients had been enrolled during active infection. Original analysis: It was from reference gene primer amplification that nucleated cell counts were estimated. Measured with immunoSEQ multiplex PCR; TCRdb has only the in-frame clones, and not every one. The V and J calls and clone size are taken from that table; D and trimming were inferred from the DNA. The table records a few hundred thousand clones, around 89% of them present only once. This CDR3 spans 13 amino acids. Trimming pared 5 bases from V and 5 bases from J, leaving 12 bases between. The germline V gene encodes CDR1 LGHDT and CDR2 YNNKEL (reference sequence).

The sample comprised peripheral blood. V gene TRBV3-1 (or the pseudogene TRBV3-2) combines with J gene TRBJ2-5; no definite D call. The origin of this receptor is a woman aged 25 to 39 with COVID-19, enrolled during active disease. The CDR3 DNA follows: TGTGCCAGCAGCGCCCCAGGTGGGGAGACCCAGTACTTC. This sequence encodes CASSAPGGETQYF.